This TCR beta chain was profiled in a study of control samples from healthy donors and cancer patients. Trimming cost V 6 bases and J 4 bases, with 13 bases left between them. Per the germline V gene, CDR1 is SNHLY and CDR2 is FYNNEI. The CDR3 contains 14 residues. This clone was observed once. Generated by immunoSEQ multiplex PCR, the TCRdb table keeps only in-frame clones and is missing some. This table holds 97,000 or so clones, roughly nine tenths found once. The clonotype originates from a woman under 30 in good health. This chain uses TRBV2 with TRBJ2-1; D might be TRBD2 (5 bases). Sequences were obtained from blood. The CDR3 coding sequence is TGTGCCAGCAGGGGAGACTCATCATACAATGAGCAGTTCTTC. Encoded protein: CASRGDSSYNEQFF.